This passage covers 30 T cell receptor beta chains from one sample sequenced in a study of T cell responses to AZD1222 COVID-19 vaccine. Sequencing was performed with immunoSEQ multiplex PCR; in TCRdb, only in-frame clones are kept and a portion is missing. Of some 64,000 clones detected, 76% appear once; the ten largest clones hold 11% to 15%. Here the sequenced sample was peripheral blood, taken on day 0 of AZD1222 vaccination. These receptors were collected from an adult in good health.

V is TRBV18 and J is TRBJ2-1; TRBD2 might be the D (6 bases). The CDR3 contains 13 residues. Deletions cut 6 bases from V and 6 bases from J, with 12 bases between. Germline lookup yields CDR1 KGHSH and CDR2 LQKENI. The DNA for the CDR3 is TGTGCCAGCTCCCCGGGAGCGAGCAATGAGCAGTTCTTC. Protein: CASSPGASNEQFF.

The table lists this clone with a few counts. The chain links TRBV5-5 to TRBJ2-7; no firm D call. Germline-derived CDR1 and CDR2 are SGHKS and YYEKEE (reference sequence). Trimming left V 4 bases short and J 3 bases short, with 5 bases between. The CDR3 contains 11 residues. CDR3 coding DNA: TGTGCCAGCAGCAACCTCTACGAGCAGTACTTC. Translating it yields CASSNLYEQYF.

This chain links TRBV18 with TRBJ1-2; TRBD1 matches at 7 bases. This CDR3 has 17 residues. With 0 bases clipped from V and 4 bases from J, the junction kept 11 bases outside the gene matches. Germline assignment: CDR1 KGHSH and CDR2 LQKENI. Here the CDR3 reads CASSPPKGQAGLYGYTF. Written as DNA, the CDR3 is TGTGCCAGCTCACCACCCAAAGGACAGGCCGGACTCTATGGCTACACCTTC. The full variable domain, in which reference TRBV18 and TRBJ1-2 provide the parts outside the CDR3, is NAGVMQNPRHLVRRRGQEARLRCSPMKGHSHVYWYRQLPEEGLKFMVYLQKENIIDESGMPKERFSAEFPKEGPSILRIQQVVRGDSAAYFCASSPPKGQAGLYGYTFGSGTRLTVV.

The chain has TRBV9 and TRBJ2-2; TRBD1 aligns across 7 bases. The CDR3 contains 15 residues. Germline trimming cut 4 bases from V and 5 bases from J; bases unmatched to any gene: 8. Per germline, CDR1 SGDLS and CDR2 YYNGEE. CDR3 nucleotide sequence: TGTGCCAGCAGCTTTTGGGACAGTTCAACCGGGGAGCTGTTTTTT. Its translation: CASSFWDSSTGELFF.

The chain is built from TRBV28 and TRBJ1-2; D unresolved. The CDR3 is 13 residues long. Between the trimmed V and J ends, which lost 9 bases and 5 bases, there was a span of 16 bases. Germline CDR1 is MDHEN and CDR2 is SYDVKM. In DNA, the CDR3 is TGTGCCAGTACTGGGCTGCGAGGGTATGGCTACACCTTC. Translating gives CASTGLRGYGYTF.

This chain joins TRBV7-2 and TRBJ1-2; D call uncertain. This CDR3 is 12 amino acids long. CDR1 SGHTA and CDR2 FQGNSA come from the germline V gene. Between the trimmed V and J ends, which lost 6 bases and 2 bases, there was a span of 7 bases. The CDR3 here is CASSNRNYGYTF. The CDR3 DNA is TGTGCCAGCAGTAACAGAAACTATGGCTACACCTTC.

The rearrangement uses TRBV4-1 and TRBJ2-3; possible D gene TRBD2, 6 bases. Between the trimmed V and J ends, which lost 0 bases and 0 bases, there was a span of 13 bases. CDR1 and CDR2 from the germline V gene are MGHRA and YSYEKL. The CDR3 runs to 17 residues. This CDR3 is CASSQDIRAGSTDTQYF. The DNA for the CDR3 is TGCGCCAGCAGCCAAGATATTAGGGCGGGGAGCACAGATACGCAGTATTTT.

The sample holds one count of this clone. The CDR3 region has the DNA TGTGCCAGCAGCCGGGACAGGGGTTCAGATACGCAGTATTTT. This gives the protein CASSRDRGSDTQYF. The chain links TRBV7-8 to TRBJ2-3; the match to TRBD1 covers 10 bases. Germline CDR1 and CDR2: SGHVS and FQNEAQ. The CDR3 consists of 14 residues. Germline trimming cut 5 bases from V and 4 bases from J; bases unmatched to any gene: 3.

CDR3 bases: TGTGCCAGCAGCGCCTTTGAGGGGGCGGATTCACCCCTCCACTTT. It is translated as CASSAFEGADSPLHF. This chain connects TRBV6-2 or TRBV6-3 to TRBJ1-6; 7 nucleotides match TRBD1. In germline, CDR1 is MNHEY, CDR2 SVGEGT. V gave up 6 bases and J gave up 8 bases; unmatched junction bases: 10. The CDR3 is 15 residues long.

V and J are TRBV5-1 and TRBJ1-3; D is unclear. The germline V gene encodes CDR1 SGHRS and CDR2 YFSETQ. V gave up 4 bases and J gave up 0 bases, with 14 bases separating them. CDR3 length: 16 residues. The CDR3: CASSRREVSSGNTIYF. In nucleotides, the CDR3 is TGCGCCAGCAGCCGGAGAGAGGTGAGCTCTGGAAACACCATATATTTT.

This clone has just a few counts. This chain links TRBV27 with TRBJ1-5, with no clear D. Deletions cut 3 bases from V and 5 bases from J, with 8 bases between. The V gene's germline CDR1 is MNHEY and CDR2 SMNVEV (reference sequence). The CDR3 consists of 13 residues. The CDR3 spells CASSFEVDQPQHF. In DNA form, the CDR3 reads TGTGCCAGCAGTTTTGAGGTGGATCAGCCCCAGCATTTT.

The table lists this clone with a few counts. The chain carries TRBV4-3 and TRBJ2-2; D remains unclear. CDR3 length: 14 amino acids. CDR1 and CDR2 (germline): LGHNA, YSLEER. Trimming cost V 0 bases and J 1 base, with 3 bases left between them. DNA of the CDR3: TGCGCCAGCAGCCAAGATCGGAACACCGGGGAGCTGTTTTTT. It encodes CASSQDRNTGELFF.

The V call is TRBV27, the J call TRBJ2-7, with TRBD1 as a possible D gene (6 bases). The CDR3 runs 13 residues. V lost 6 bases and J lost 2, with 11 bases in between. The germline gives CDR1 MNHEY, CDR2 SMNVEV (reference sequence). DNA for the CDR3: TGTGCCAGCAGCCCTAGGGGGACCTACGAGCAGTACTTC. As protein: CASSPRGTYEQYF.

J is TRBJ2-7 and V is TRBV5-4; D remains unclear. CDR1 and CDR2 (germline): SGHNT, YYREEE (reference sequence). There are 13 residues in the CDR3. Trimming pared 0 bases from V and 3 bases from J, leaving 7 bases between. The CDR3 loop is CASSLEPGYEQYF. The CDR3 coding sequence is TGTGCCAGCAGCTTGGAGCCAGGCTACGAGCAGTACTTC. Based on the CDR3 plus reference TRBV5-4 and TRBJ2-7, the full variable domain is ETGVTQSPTHLIKTRGQQVTLRCSSQSGHNTVSWYQQALGQGPQFIFQYYREEENGRGNFPPRFSGLQFPNYSSELNVNALELDDSALYLCASSLEPGYEQYFGPGTRLTVT.

The chain recombines TRBV30 with TRBJ1-2; D remains ambiguous. CDR3 length equals 13 residues. In germline, CDR1 is GTSNPN, CDR2 SVGIG (reference sequence). V lost 0 bases to trimming and J lost 4 bases, with 9 bases between them. The CDR3 loop reads CAWSVGRTYGYTF. CDR3 nucleotide sequence: TGTGCCTGGAGTGTTGGACGGACCTATGGCTACACCTTC.

The rearrangement joins TRBV30 to TRBJ2-5, with D perhaps TRBD2 (5 bases). The V and J ends lost 5 bases and 1 base respectively, with 5 bases between them. Per the germline V gene, CDR1 is GTSNPN and CDR2 is SVGIG (reference sequence). This CDR3 is built from 11 residues. The CDR3 DNA is TGTGCCTGGCGGGGCCAAGAGACCCAGTACTTC. This encodes CAWRGQETQYF.

The rearrangement links TRBV28 to TRBJ1-1, with 7 bases matching TRBD1. Looked up from germline, CDR1 is MDHEN and CDR2 is SYDVKM. There are 10 residues in the CDR3. V dropped 8 bases and J dropped 9; count of bases not matched to a gene: 3. The CDR3 nucleotides read TGTGCCAGCTCCAGGGGGAAAGCTTTCTTT. Translated: CASSRGKAFF.

The chain has TRBV2 and TRBJ2-7, with 8 bases lining up with TRBD2. Germline CDR1 reads SNHLY; CDR2 reads FYNNEI. The CDR3 is 16 residues long. V lost 6 bases, J lost 2 bases, and 12 bases stayed unmatched. The CDR3 spells CASSRSGGGGPYEQYF. DNA for the CDR3: TGTGCCAGCAGCCGCAGCGGGGGCGGGGGGCCCTACGAGCAGTACTTC.

V usage is TRBV4-3 and J usage is TRBJ2-7; maybe TRBD1 (6 bases). In germline, CDR1 is LGHNA, CDR2 YSLEER. This CDR3 is built from 15 residues. V was shortened by 0 bases and J by 3 bases, with 12 bases between the two germline ends. This CDR3 is CASSQDPGTIYEQYF. CDR3 sequence (DNA): TGCGCCAGCAGCCAAGATCCCGGGACAATCTACGAGCAGTACTTC.

In DNA, the CDR3 is TGTGCCAGCAGCCCCCTCGGACAGGTCTATGGCTACACCTTC. It is translated as CASSPLGQVYGYTF. The chain is built from TRBV11-1 and TRBJ1-2; 7 bases are a match to TRBD1. The trim removed 5 bases at V and 4 bases at J, leaving 7 bases unmatched. Germline CDR1 reads SGHAT; CDR2 reads FQDESV (reference sequence). This CDR3 contains 14 residues.

V and J are TRBV6-1 and TRBJ1-6; 10 bases map to TRBD1. The CDR3 contains 15 residues. Germline lookup yields CDR1 MNHNS and CDR2 SASEGT. V shed 2 bases and J 9 bases; nucleotides not matched to a gene: 4. In DNA form, the CDR3 reads TGTGCCAGCAGTGAATTGGGACAGGGGTCTTCACCCCTCCACTTT. The encoded protein is CASSELGQGSSPLHF.

The CDR3 coding sequence is TGCAGTGCTGCAGAGGCAGATACGCAGTATTTT. Residues: CSAAEADTQYF. V gene TRBV20-1 combines with J gene TRBJ2-3; no clear D. Germline-derived CDR1 and CDR2 are DFQATT and SNEGSKA (reference sequence). The CDR3 totals 11 residues. The ends were cut back, 5 bases at V and 4 bases at J, with 7 bases in the middle.

The chain is built from TRBV7-3 and TRBJ1-2; 7 bases match TRBD1. The CDR3 covers 13 residues. Germline trimming cut 2 bases from V and 4 bases from J; bases unmatched to any gene: 1. CDR1 is SGHTA, CDR2 FQGTGA, per germline. CDR3 residues: CASSLDRVYGYTF. The CDR3, as DNA: TGTGCCAGCAGCTTAGACAGGGTCTATGGCTACACCTTC.

Only one count was recorded for this clone. The genes are TRBV19 and TRBJ1-1, with D possibly being TRBD1 (6 bases). The germline gives CDR1 LNHDA, CDR2 SQIVND (reference sequence). The length of the CDR3 is 13 residues. Trimming took off 7 bases at V and 1 base at J, with 10 bases between the two ends. The CDR3 loop reads CASIGTTNTEAFF. DNA for the CDR3: TGTGCCAGTATCGGGACAACGAACACTGAAGCTTTCTTT.

The chain carries TRBV5-6 and TRBJ2-1, with D maybe TRBD2 (7 bases). With 4 bases removed from V and 3 bases from J, the gap between germline ends came to 17 bases. CDR3 size: 16 residues. Germline-derived CDR1 and CDR2 are SGHDT and YYEEEE. The CDR3 DNA is TGTGCCAGCAGCCTAAGGGGGAGGGTAATCTACAATGAGCAGTTCTTC. It yields the protein CASSLRGRVIYNEQFF. The full variable domain, completed using reference TRBV5-6 and TRBJ2-1, is DAGVTQSPTHLIKTRGQQVTLRCSPKSGHDTVSWYQQALGQGPQFIFQYYEEEERQRGNFPDRFSGHQFPNYSSELNVNALLLGDSALYLCASSLRGRVIYNEQFFGPGTRLTVL.

This CDR3 is CASSLGRISYEQYF. The CDR3 nucleotides read TGTGCCAGCAGTTTAGGCAGGATTTCCTACGAGCAGTACTTC. The chain employs TRBV28 and TRBJ2-7; D gene unclear. The ends were cut back, 2 bases at V and 1 base at J, with 9 bases in the middle. This CDR3 is built from 14 residues. Germline lookup yields CDR1 MDHEN and CDR2 SYDVKM.

The J gene is TRBJ2-7, the V gene TRBV7-9; D perhaps matches TRBD2 (7 bases). The CDR3 has 14 amino acids. Trimming stripped 5 bases from V and 0 bases from J, with 11 bases between. Germline V gene sequence: CDR1 SEHNR, CDR2 FQNEAQ (reference sequence). This CDR3 is CASSPGGPSYEQYF. CDR3 DNA: TGTGCCAGCAGCCCGGGGGGCCCCTCCTACGAGCAGTACTTC.

The chain joins TRBV7-9 to TRBJ2-7; D is perhaps TRBD2 (6 bases). The germline V and J ends were trimmed by 6 bases and 1 base, with 16 bases remaining between them. CDR3 length: 15 residues. In germline, CDR1 is SEHNR, CDR2 FQNEAQ (reference sequence). In DNA form, the CDR3 reads TGTGCCAGCAGTCGGGACTCCAGTGGATCCTACGAGCAGTACTTC. Translation gives CASSRDSSGSYEQYF.

This clone was counted only a few times. The chain couples TRBV19 to TRBJ1-3; D is unresolved. The V end was cut by 3 bases, the J end by 4 bases, with 13 bases between. The germline V gene encodes CDR1 LNHDA and CDR2 SQIVND (reference sequence). The length of the CDR3 is 15 residues. The DNA for the CDR3 is TGTGCCAGTAGTATCGTCGGCTCGGAAGGAAACACCATATATTTT. It is translated as CASSIVGSEGNTIYF.

This chain connects TRBV4-3 to TRBJ2-2, with D maybe TRBD2 (5 bases). Germline assignment: CDR1 LGHNA and CDR2 YSLEER. This CDR3 has 15 residues. V gave up 1 base and J gave up 6 bases, with 12 bases separating them. The CDR3 DNA follows: TGCGCCAGCAGCCAAGTCGACTCGCGGGCCGGGGAGCTGTTTTTT. Its translation is CASSQVDSRAGELFF.